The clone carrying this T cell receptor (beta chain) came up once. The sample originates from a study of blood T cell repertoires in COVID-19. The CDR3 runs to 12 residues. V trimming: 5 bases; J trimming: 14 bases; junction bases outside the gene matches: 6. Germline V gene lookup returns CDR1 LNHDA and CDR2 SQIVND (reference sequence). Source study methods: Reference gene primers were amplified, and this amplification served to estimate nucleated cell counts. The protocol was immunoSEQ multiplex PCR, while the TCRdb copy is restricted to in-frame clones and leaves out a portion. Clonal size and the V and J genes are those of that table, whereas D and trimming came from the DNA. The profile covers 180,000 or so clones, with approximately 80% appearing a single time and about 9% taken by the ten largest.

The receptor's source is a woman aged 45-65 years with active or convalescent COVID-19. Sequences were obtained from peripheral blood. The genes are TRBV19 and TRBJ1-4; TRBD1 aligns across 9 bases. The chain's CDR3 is CASSGTGGGLFF. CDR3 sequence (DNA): TGTGCCAGTAGTGGAACAGGGGGCGGTCTGTTTTTT.